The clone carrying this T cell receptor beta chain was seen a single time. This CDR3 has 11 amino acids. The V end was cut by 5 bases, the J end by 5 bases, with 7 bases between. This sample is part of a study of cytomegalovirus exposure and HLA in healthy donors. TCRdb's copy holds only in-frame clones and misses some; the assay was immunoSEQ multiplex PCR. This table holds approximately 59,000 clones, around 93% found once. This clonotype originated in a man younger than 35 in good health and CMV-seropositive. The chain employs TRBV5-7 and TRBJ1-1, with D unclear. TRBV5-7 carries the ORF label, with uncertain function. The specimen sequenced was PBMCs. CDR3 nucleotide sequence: TGTGCCAGCAGATCCGGGACTGAAGCTTTCTTT. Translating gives CASRSGTEAFF.